A single sample gave rise to the 8 T cell receptor beta chains below, sequenced in a study of blood T cell repertoires in COVID-19. Assay: immunoSEQ multiplex PCR; the TCRdb copy retains only in-frame clones and omits some. The sample holds 95,000 to 150,000 clones, 84% seen once. Material for sequencing was PBMCs or T cells enriched from blood (not recorded which). These receptor sequences come from a woman aged 25 to 39 who had recovered from COVID-19.

The chain uses TRBV5-6 and TRBJ1-2; tentative D call: TRBD1 (5 bases). The V gene lost 9 bases and the J gene lost 5 bases, with 17 bases spanning the gap. Germline values: CDR1 SGHDT, CDR2 YYEEEE. The CDR3 runs to 13 residues. In DNA, the CDR3 is TGTGCCACAACAAACTGGGGGGAATATGGCTACACCTTC. Its protein is CATTNWGEYGYTF.

The genes are TRBV28 and TRBJ1-1; D not resolved. The germline V gene encodes CDR1 MDHEN and CDR2 SYDVKM. V lost 6 bases and J 1 base, leaving 12 bases between the germline ends. This CDR3 spans 14 amino acids. CDR3 DNA sequence: TGTGCCAGCAGCCTCGGGAAGGGGAACACTGAAGCTTTCTTT. Its translation is CASSLGKGNTEAFF.

The J gene is TRBJ1-1, the V gene TRBV6-5; the D is unclear. V was clipped by 0 bases and J by 5 bases, with 7 bases between them. The length of the CDR3 is 13 residues. Germline V gives CDR1 MNHEY, CDR2 SVGAGI. As DNA, the CDR3 is TGTGCCAGCAGTTACTCGAGATGGACTGAAGCTTTCTTT. It codes for CASSYSRWTEAFF.

V is TRBV2 and J is TRBJ2-1; TRBD2 matches 7 bases. The CDR3 covers 16 residues. After removal of 4 bases from V and 0 bases from J, the junction contained 6 bases not matched to a gene. CDR1 is SNHLY, CDR2 FYNNEI, per germline. DNA of the CDR3: TGTGCCAGCAGTGCCTCTAGCGGATACTCCTACAATGAGCAGTTCTTC. Translating it yields CASSASSGYSYNEQFF.

The chain carries TRBV30 and TRBJ2-1; 7 bases are shared with TRBD1. From germline, CDR1 is GTSNPN and CDR2 SVGIG (reference sequence). V dropped 2 bases and J dropped 7; count of bases not matched to a gene: 2. The CDR3 length is 12 residues. CDR3 sequence reads: CAWSPGGNEQFF. CDR3 DNA: TGTGCCTGGAGTCCAGGGGGTAATGAGCAGTTCTTC.

The chain joins TRBV4-3 to TRBJ1-2; 8 positions match TRBD1. CDR1 is LGHNA and CDR2 is YSLEER in the germline V gene. The CDR3 is 13 residues long. Losses at the gene ends were 3 bases for V and 4 bases for J; bases not matched to a gene: 1. The CDR3 coding sequence is TGCGCCAGCAGCCATGACAGGGGCTATGGCTACACCTTC. Translating it yields CASSHDRGYGYTF.

This clone was seen once. The V and J genes are TRBV10-3 and TRBJ2-7; 7 nucleotides align to TRBD2. Trimming removed 4 bases from V and 0 bases from J; junction bases left unmatched: 0. The CDR3 totals 13 residues. Germline values: CDR1 ENHRY, CDR2 SYGVKD. The CDR3 DNA reads as TGTGCCATCAGTGGCGGGAGCTCCTACGAGCAGTACTTC. It translates to CAISGGSSYEQYF.

The chain has TRBV11-2 and TRBJ2-7; D not resolved. V gave up 3 bases and J gave up 3 bases, with 12 bases separating them. Germline CDR1 and CDR2: SGHAT and FQNNGV. The CDR3 has 14 residues. The CDR3 region is CASSFGQVGYEQYF. In DNA, the CDR3 is TGTGCCAGCAGCTTCGGCCAGGTTGGCTACGAGCAGTACTTC.